One sample yielded the 30 T cell receptor beta chains listed below, sequenced in a study of cytomegalovirus exposure and HLA in healthy donors. Both 60 Vbeta primers and 13 Jbeta primers went into the PCR. Sequencing used immunoSEQ multiplex PCR; TCRdb keeps in-frame clones, though not all of them. Among about 130,000 clones listed, roughly 82% were seen once. Sequenced input: PBMCs. The receptors here all came from a male donor in good health and CMV-seropositive.

V is TRBV27 and J is TRBJ2-5; 10 bases fit TRBD2. The J call may be in error: the DNA end matches TRBJ2-7 better. Germline loops: CDR1 MNHEY, CDR2 SMNVEV (reference sequence). This CDR3 has 16 amino acids. CDR3 DNA sequence: TGTGCCAGCAGTCCAACAGTCTCTAGCGGGAGCTACGAGCAGTACTTC. Translated: CASSPTVSSGSYEQYF.

This clone was detected a few times. This chain uses TRBV11-1 with TRBJ1-3, with D possibly being TRBD1 (5 bases). Germline V lookup: CDR1 SGHAT, CDR2 FQDESV (reference sequence). V was clipped by 1 base and J by 4 bases, with 11 bases between them. The CDR3 consists of 15 residues. DNA of the CDR3: TGTGCCAGCAGCTTAGAAGGACAACTCGGAAACACCATATATTTT. It codes for CASSLEGQLGNTIYF.

The chain has TRBV19 and TRBJ2-7; 7 nucleotides agree with TRBD1. The germline gives CDR1 LNHDA, CDR2 SQIVND (reference sequence). This CDR3 has 17 residues. Trimming removed 6 bases from V and 2 bases from J; junction bases left unmatched: 16. CDR3 region: CASSPGSYRGPTYEQYF. For the CDR3, the DNA is TGTGCCAGTAGCCCCGGGTCCTACAGGGGACCCACCTACGAGCAGTACTTC.

The rearrangement links TRBV2 to TRBJ2-5, with 7 bases fitting TRBD2. The J call may be in error: the DNA end matches TRBJ2-7 better. In germline, CDR1 is SNHLY, CDR2 FYNNEI. The CDR3 totals 16 residues. The CDR3 protein is CASSLGGGRKVGEQYF. CDR3 nucleotides: TGTGCCAGCTCCTTAGGCGGCGGGAGAAAGGTGGGCGAGCAGTACTTC.

This clone occurred a few times. This chain joins TRBV28 and TRBJ1-2; 11 nucleotides line up with TRBD1. The germline V gene encodes CDR1 MDHEN and CDR2 SYDVKM. The CDR3 sequence is 15 residues long. J gave up 7 bases and V 10 bases, and 14 bases lay outside the gene matches. The CDR3 DNA is TGTGCCATCGGACAGGGGGCGGAGGATGTAAGTGGCTACACCTTC. Translating gives CAIGQGAEDVSGYTF.

The chain recombines TRBV6-1 with TRBJ2-1; no reliable D call. V was cut by 2 bases and J by 3 bases, with 8 bases left in between. Germline CDR1 is MNHNS and CDR2 is SASEGT. This CDR3 region has 14 residues. CDR3 in amino acids: CASSERSDYNEQFF. CDR3 coding DNA: TGTGCCAGCAGTGAACGGAGCGACTACAATGAGCAGTTCTTC.

The rearrangement links TRBV19 to TRBJ1-2; 9 nucleotides match TRBD1. Germline V gene sequence: CDR1 LNHDA, CDR2 SQIVND (reference sequence). V gave up 3 bases and J gave up 2 bases; unmatched junction bases: 10. The CDR3 covers 17 residues. This CDR3 reads CASSIRTGDFFNYGYTF. DNA for the CDR3: TGTGCCAGTAGTATCAGGACAGGGGACTTCTTCAACTATGGCTACACCTTC.

This chain uses TRBV9 with TRBJ2-1; TRBD2 matches at 13 bases. There are 13 residues in the CDR3. Germline V lookup: CDR1 SGDLS, CDR2 YYNGEE. V lost 3 bases and J lost 9; bases outside the gene matches: 0. The CDR3 DNA is TGTGCCAGCAGCGGACTAGCGGGAGGTGAGCAGTTCTTC. It encodes CASSGLAGGEQFF.

J is TRBJ2-1 and V is TRBV6-1, with a tentative D call TRBD2 (6 bases). Germline V lookup: CDR1 MNHNS, CDR2 SASEGT. There are 13 residues in the CDR3. The V end was cut by 6 bases, the J end by 4 bases, with 10 bases between. The CDR3 DNA reads TGTGCCAGCAGCGGACTACGTTACAATGAGCAGTTCTTC. Protein: CASSGLRYNEQFF.

This rearrangement joins TRBV5-1 to TRBJ2-3, with TRBD2 as a possible D gene (6 bases). CDR1 is SGHRS, CDR2 YFSETQ, per germline. V was shortened by 2 bases and J by 6 bases, with 13 bases between the two germline ends. The CDR3 length is 14 residues. This chain's CDR3 is CASSLAGLRDTQYF. The CDR3 nucleotides are TGCGCCAGCAGCTTAGCCGGACTAAGGGATACGCAGTATTTT. The full variable domain, completed using reference TRBV5-1 and TRBJ2-3, is KAGVTQTPRYLIKTRGQQVTLSCSPISGHRSVSWYQQTPGQGLQFLFEYFSETQRNKGNFPGRFSGRQFSNSRSEMNVSTLELGDSALYLCASSLAGLRDTQYFGPGTRLTVL.

With regard to this clone: The junction shows a germline mismatch at one end, possibly a read error. The chain employs TRBV7-9 and TRBJ2-6, with D possibly being TRBD1 (7 bases). This CDR3 has 19 amino acids. The germline V gene encodes CDR1 SEHNR and CDR2 FQNEAQ (reference sequence). CDR3 coding DNA: TGTTCCAGCAGCTTTGGGAGGCGGGACAGAGTTTCTGGGGCCAACGTCCTGACTTTC. It encodes CSSSFGRRDRVSGANVLTF.

In this sample, this clone turned up a few times. The CDR3 loop is CASSSHGEVGTDTQYF. The CDR3 region has the DNA TGTGCCAGCAGCTCCCACGGGGAGGTTGGCACAGATACGCAGTATTTT. The rearrangement joins TRBV5-4 to TRBJ2-3; TRBD2 is a possible D gene (6 bases). The CDR3 loop spans 16 amino acids. Germline assignment: CDR1 SGHNT and CDR2 YYREEE (reference sequence). V gave up 3 bases and J gave up 1 base, with 15 bases separating them.

This clone was recorded a few times. The V gene is TRBV6-1, the J gene TRBJ2-2; 7 bases map to TRBD1. The germline V gene has CDR1 MNHNS and CDR2 SASEGT. Unmatched junction bases numbered 7, after V lost 3 bases and J lost 3 bases. The CDR3 totals 16 residues. CDR3 DNA: TGTGCCAGCAGTGATATGGGGGACAGCCACACCGGGGAGCTGTTTTTT. Its translation: CASSDMGDSHTGELFF.

This sequence joins TRBV7-2 and TRBJ2-1; no firm D call. Germline V gene lookup returns CDR1 SGHTA and CDR2 FQGNSA. The V and J ends lost 1 base and 9 bases respectively, with 7 bases between them. The CDR3 loop spans 12 amino acids. The CDR3 region is CASSLVRVEQFF. CDR3 in DNA: TGTGCCAGCAGCTTAGTGCGAGTTGAGCAGTTCTTC.

V and J are TRBV29-1 and TRBJ2-5; TRBD1 is a possible D gene (6 bases). CDR3 size: 11 residues. Trimming pared 7 bases from V and 3 bases from J, leaving 9 bases between. The germline V gene has CDR1 SQVTM and CDR2 ANQGSEA. CDR3 sequence reads: CSARGEETQYF. The CDR3 nucleotides read TGCAGCGCCAGGGGCGAAGAGACCCAGTACTTC.

This chain uses TRBV5-4 with TRBJ2-7; 9 bases agree with TRBD1. CDR1 is SGHNT and CDR2 is YYREEE in the germline V gene (reference sequence). The CDR3 has 13 residues. V trimming: 5 bases; J trimming: 4 bases; junction bases outside the gene matches: 4. CDR3 residues: CASRLTGGYEQYF. The CDR3, as DNA: TGTGCCAGCAGACTGACAGGGGGGTACGAGCAGTACTTC.

The CDR3 here is CAWTPTGSTDTQYF. CDR3 DNA: TGTGCCTGGACGCCGACAGGGAGCACAGATACGCAGTATTTT. The chain has TRBV30 and TRBJ2-3; 7 nucleotides align to TRBD1. Trimming removed 4 bases from V and 0 bases from J; junction bases left unmatched: 4. The germline V gene encodes CDR1 GTSNPN and CDR2 SVGIG (reference sequence). The CDR3 sequence is 14 residues long. The whole variable domain, remainder taken from reference TRBV30 and TRBJ2-3, is SQTIHQWPATLVQPVGSPLSLECTVEGTSNPNLYWYRQAAGRGLQLLFYSVGIGQISSEVPQNLSASRPQDRQFILSSKKLLLSDSGFYLCAWTPTGSTDTQYFGPGTRLTVL.

The V gene is TRBV2, the J gene TRBJ1-3, with a tentative D call TRBD1 (5 bases). The CDR3 covers 15 residues. Trimming stripped 3 bases from V and 6 bases from J, with 15 bases between. Looked up from germline, CDR1 is SNHLY and CDR2 is FYNNEI. CDR3 bases: TGTGCCAGCAGTGACGCAGGGTTAATCGAAAACACCATATATTTT. Protein sequence: CASSDAGLIENTIYF.

The rearrangement links TRBV2 to TRBJ1-5; D might be TRBD1 (6 bases). Germline assignment: CDR1 SNHLY and CDR2 FYNNEI. The CDR3 sequence is 15 residues long. V was clipped by 3 bases and J by 1 base, with 10 bases between them. CDR3 residues: CASSERTASNQPQHF. The CDR3 DNA sequence: TGTGCCAGCAGTGAGAGGACAGCCAGCAATCAGCCCCAGCATTTT.

This chain links TRBV14 with TRBJ2-1, with 9 bases that match TRBD1. V lost 5 bases, J lost 9 bases, and 17 bases stayed unmatched. The CDR3 is made up of 17 amino acids. Germline CDR1 reads SGHDN; CDR2 reads FVKESK. This CDR3 is CASSTRDRVFLRGEQFF. The CDR3 region has the DNA TGTGCCAGCAGCACCCGGGACAGGGTATTTTTGAGGGGTGAGCAGTTCTTC.

As concerns this clone: One junction end disagrees with the germline gene, perhaps due to a read error. The rearrangement uses TRBV7-9 and TRBJ2-2; the D gene is possibly TRBD1 (6 bases). Looked up from germline, CDR1 is SEHNR and CDR2 is FQNEAQ (reference sequence). CDR3 length: 16 residues. The CDR3 DNA reads TGTTCCAGCAGCTCCCCCGGACAGTCAACGCGTCGGGAGCTGTTTTTT. Translating it yields CSSSSPGQSTRRELFF.

The chain couples TRBV19 to TRBJ1-5, with D tentatively TRBD1 (5 bases). CDR1 and CDR2 (germline): LNHDA, SQIVND (reference sequence). This CDR3 has 13 residues. V dropped 5 bases and J dropped 3 bases, with 8 bases sitting between them. CDR3 sequence reads: CASSDSANQPQHF. The CDR3 DNA is TGTGCCAGTAGTGACAGCGCCAATCAGCCCCAGCATTTT.

The J gene is TRBJ1-2, the V gene TRBV25-1; a possible D gene is TRBD1 (6 bases). Germline V gives CDR1 MGHDK, CDR2 SYGVNS. Trimming took 4 bases from V and 4 from J, leaving 16 bases between them. This CDR3 is 15 amino acids long. CDR3 DNA sequence: TGTGCCAGCAGTGGAGTAACAGGGTTTGGCTATGGCTACACCTTC. This translates into CASSGVTGFGYGYTF.

This clone was seen a few times. The chain employs TRBV5-4 and TRBJ1-1; perhaps TRBD1 as D (6 bases). From germline, CDR1 is SGHNT and CDR2 YYREEE (reference sequence). The CDR3 has 14 residues. V lost 1 base and J lost 1, with 8 bases in between. DNA for the CDR3: TGTGCCAGCAGCTTGAGGGGGGGGAACACTGAAGCTTTCTTT. Translation: CASSLRGGNTEAFF.

The rearrangement joins TRBV7-8 to TRBJ2-7; TRBD1 might be the D (6 bases). The CDR3 has 14 residues. V gave up 1 base and J gave up 8 bases, with 15 bases separating them. In germline, CDR1 is SGHVS, CDR2 FQNEAQ. As DNA, the CDR3 is TGTGCCAGCAGCTTAGATCTCCGTAGGGGGAAGCAGTACTTC. This translates into CASSLDLRRGKQYF.

Here the CDR3 DNA reads TGTGCCAGCAGTTTGTACTACGAGCAGTACTTC. Translating it yields CASSLYYEQYF. The rearrangement links TRBV28 to TRBJ2-7; no clear D gene. Germline assignment: CDR1 MDHEN and CDR2 SYDVKM. V shed 3 bases and J shed 3 bases, with 3 bases lying between them. The CDR3 runs to 11 residues.

The chain recombines TRBV6-1 with TRBJ2-1, with 8 bases matching TRBD2. The CDR3 extends over 15 amino acids. The V gene's germline CDR1 is MNHNS and CDR2 SASEGT. V shed 5 bases, J shed 4 bases, and the junction held 7 bases outside the gene matches. The CDR3 DNA reads TGTGCCAGCAGTTTTGGACTAGCAGAATACAATGAGCAGTTCTTC. It yields the protein CASSFGLAEYNEQFF.

The chain uses TRBV10-3 and TRBJ2-5; D unclear. The CDR3 loop spans 12 amino acids. Trimming removed 3 bases at V and 2 bases at J, with 4 bases between. In germline, CDR1 is ENHRY, CDR2 SYGVKD. The CDR3 DNA reads TGTGCCATCAGTGAAACTCAAGAGACCCAGTACTTC. Translated, it gives CAISETQETQYF.

This clone has only a few counts. This sequence joins TRBV11-3 and TRBJ2-1, with TRBD2 matching 8 bases. This CDR3 has 15 residues. The germline V gene has CDR1 SGHNT and CDR2 YENEEA. V lost 5 bases to trimming and J lost 5 bases; unmatched junction nucleotides: 8. CDR3: CASSISGTLNNEQFF. The CDR3 DNA is TGTGCCAGCAGCATTAGCGGGACGTTGAACAATGAGCAGTTCTTC.

This chain links TRBV28 with TRBJ1-2; 7 bases line up with TRBD1. V gave up 2 bases and J gave up 8 bases; unmatched junction bases: 8. The CDR3 is made up of 14 amino acids. Germline lookup yields CDR1 MDHEN and CDR2 SYDVKM. CDR3 in amino acids: CASSLGDRDGGYTF. CDR3 nucleotide sequence: TGTGCCAGCAGTTTAGGAGACAGGGATGGAGGCTACACCTTC.